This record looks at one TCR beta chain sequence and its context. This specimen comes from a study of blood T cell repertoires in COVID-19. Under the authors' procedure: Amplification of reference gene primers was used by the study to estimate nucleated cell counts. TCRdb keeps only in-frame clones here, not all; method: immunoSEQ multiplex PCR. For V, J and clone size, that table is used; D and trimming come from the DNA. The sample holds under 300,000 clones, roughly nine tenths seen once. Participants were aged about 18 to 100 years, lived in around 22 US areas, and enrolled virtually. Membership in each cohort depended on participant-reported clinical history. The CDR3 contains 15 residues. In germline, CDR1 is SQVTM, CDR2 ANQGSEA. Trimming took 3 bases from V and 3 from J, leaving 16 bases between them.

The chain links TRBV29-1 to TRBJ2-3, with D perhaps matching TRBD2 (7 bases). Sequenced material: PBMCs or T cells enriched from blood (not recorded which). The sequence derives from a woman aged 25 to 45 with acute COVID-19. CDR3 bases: TGCAGCGTTGACAGGGGATCGGGGGGAACAGATACGCAGTATTTT. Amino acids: CSVDRGSGGTDTQYF.